Shown below are 2 T cell receptor beta chains from a single sample sequenced in a study of T cells in narcolepsy. Libraries were prepared by immunoSEQ multiplex PCR; TCRdb keeps only in-frame clonotypes and omits some of them. The table records tens of thousands of clones, around 89% of them present only once. The sequenced sample consisted of CD45RA- memory CD4+ T cells from PBMCs. The receptors shown here come from a human donor with narcolepsy.

This chain uses TRBV19 with TRBJ2-7; 7 bases match TRBD1. From germline, CDR1 is LNHDA and CDR2 SQIVND (reference sequence). V was clipped by 5 bases and J by 1 base; unmatched bases: 8. The CDR3 spans 15 residues. Here the CDR3 DNA reads TGTGCCAGTAGTCACAGGGGCCGGGGTTCCTACGAGCAGTACTTC. Translating gives CASSHRGRGSYEQYF.

DNA for the CDR3: TGCAGTGCCGTTGGCTCCTACGAGCAGTACTTC. Protein product: CSAVGSYEQYF. The rearrangement joins TRBV20-1 to TRBJ2-7; D unclear. The V and J ends lost 6 bases and 0 bases respectively, with 6 bases between them. Germline CDR1 is DFQATT and CDR2 is SNEGSKA (reference sequence). The CDR3 runs 11 residues.